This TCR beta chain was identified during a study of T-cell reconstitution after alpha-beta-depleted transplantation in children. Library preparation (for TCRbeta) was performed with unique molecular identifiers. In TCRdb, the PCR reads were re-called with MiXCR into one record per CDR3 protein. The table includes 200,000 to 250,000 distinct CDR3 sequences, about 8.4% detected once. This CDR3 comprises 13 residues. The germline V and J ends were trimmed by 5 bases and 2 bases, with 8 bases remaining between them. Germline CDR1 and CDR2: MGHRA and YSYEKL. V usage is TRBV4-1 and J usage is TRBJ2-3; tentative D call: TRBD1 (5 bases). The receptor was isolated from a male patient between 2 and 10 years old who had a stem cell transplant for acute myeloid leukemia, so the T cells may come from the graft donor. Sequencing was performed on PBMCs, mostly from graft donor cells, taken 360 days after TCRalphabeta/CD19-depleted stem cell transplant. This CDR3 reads CASSGRDTDTQYF. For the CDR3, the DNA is TGCGCCAGCAGCGGCAGGGACACAGATACGCAGTATTTT.